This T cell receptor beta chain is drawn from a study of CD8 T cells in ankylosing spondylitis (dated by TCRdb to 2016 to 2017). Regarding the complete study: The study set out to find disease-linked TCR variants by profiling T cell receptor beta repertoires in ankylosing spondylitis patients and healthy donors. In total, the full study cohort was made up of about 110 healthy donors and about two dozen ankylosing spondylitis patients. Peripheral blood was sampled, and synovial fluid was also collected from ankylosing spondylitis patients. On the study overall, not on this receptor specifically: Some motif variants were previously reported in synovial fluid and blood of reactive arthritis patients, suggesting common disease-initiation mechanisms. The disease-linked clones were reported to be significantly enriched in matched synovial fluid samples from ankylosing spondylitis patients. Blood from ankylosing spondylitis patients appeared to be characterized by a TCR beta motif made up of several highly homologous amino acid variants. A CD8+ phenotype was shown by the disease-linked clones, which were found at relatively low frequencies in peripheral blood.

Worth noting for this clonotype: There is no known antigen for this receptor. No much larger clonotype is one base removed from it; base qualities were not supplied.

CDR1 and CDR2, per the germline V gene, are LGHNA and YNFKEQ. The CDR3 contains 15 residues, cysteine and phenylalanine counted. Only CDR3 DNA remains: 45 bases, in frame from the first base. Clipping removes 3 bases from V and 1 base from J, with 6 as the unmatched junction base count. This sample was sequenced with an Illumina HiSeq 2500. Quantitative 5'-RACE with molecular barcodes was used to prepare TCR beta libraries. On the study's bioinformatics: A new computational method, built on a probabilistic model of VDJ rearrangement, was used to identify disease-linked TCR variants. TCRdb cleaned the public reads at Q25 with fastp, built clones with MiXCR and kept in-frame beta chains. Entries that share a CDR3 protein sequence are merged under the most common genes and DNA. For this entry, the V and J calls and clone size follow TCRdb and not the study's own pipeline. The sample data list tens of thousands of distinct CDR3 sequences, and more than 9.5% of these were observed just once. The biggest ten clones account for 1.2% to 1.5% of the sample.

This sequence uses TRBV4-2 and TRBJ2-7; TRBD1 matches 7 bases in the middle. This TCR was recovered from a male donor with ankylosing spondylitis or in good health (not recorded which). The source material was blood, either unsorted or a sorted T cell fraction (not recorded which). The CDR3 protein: CASSQLGQASYEQYF. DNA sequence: TGTGCCAGCAGCCAGTTAGGACAGGCGTCCTACGAGCAGTACTTC.